What follows are 15 T cell receptor beta chains derived from one specimen sequenced in a study of shared clonotypes between healthy human individuals (dated by TCRdb to about 2020). The library relied on the immunoSEQ multiplex PCR assay. The table was pulled from immuneACCESS by TCRdb, which kept in-frame rearrangements only. Such tables lose some clones; where checked, under half of the loss comes from unresolved V genes, and the rest has no known cause. For this sample the table gives some 2,500,000 clones, of which just under 95% were detected only once. Around 0.38% of the sample is held by the ten biggest clonotypes. The sample consisted of naive CD4+ T cells from PBMCs. The cell subset or site label, as the study defines it: CD45RA+ positively selected. Receptor source: a man aged 18-30 years in good health. Some clones in this sample may be carry-over from other donors' samples.

This chain uses TRBV5-1 with TRBJ1-1, with 8 nucleotides matching TRBD1. Losses at the gene ends were 4 bases for V and 5 bases for J; bases not matched to a gene: 10. The CDR3 is 15 amino acids. CDR1 is SGHRS and CDR2 is YFSETQ in the germline V gene. CDR3 nucleotide sequence: TGCGCCAGCAGCCCGGACAGGGCCCTTTCTACTGAAGCTTTCTTT. It specifies CASSPDRALSTEAFF. Based on the CDR3 plus reference TRBV5-1 and TRBJ1-1, the full variable domain is KAGVTQTPRYLIKTRGQQVTLSCSPISGHRSVSWYQQTPGQGLQFLFEYFSETQRNKGNFPGRFSGRQFSNSRSEMNVSTLELGDSALYLCASSPDRALSTEAFFGQGTRLTVV.

The chain uses TRBV18 and TRBJ1-4; possible D gene TRBD1, 5 bases. The CDR3 is 14 residues long. Per the germline V gene, CDR1 is KGHSH and CDR2 is LQKENI. V lost 4 bases, J lost 8 bases, and 14 bases lay in between. The CDR3 nucleotides are TGTGCCAGCTCACTAGGGACCCCGTTGGAAAAACTGTTTTTT. It yields the protein CASSLGTPLEKLFF.

This rearrangement joins TRBV27 to TRBJ2-1; possibly TRBD1 or TRBD2 for D (5 bases each). V lost 6 bases and J 6 bases, leaving 15 bases between the germline ends. Per germline, CDR1 MNHEY and CDR2 SMNVEV (reference sequence). The CDR3 is made up of 14 amino acids. CDR3 amino acids: CASRKGRLVNEQFF. DNA for the CDR3: TGTGCCAGCAGAAAGGGACGTCTCGTCAATGAGCAGTTCTTC.

Details on this clone: Other nucleotide sequences from this sample produce the same CDR3. The rearrangement uses TRBV6-6 and TRBJ2-7; perhaps TRBD1 as D (5 bases). The CDR3 runs 13 residues. The V and J ends lost 6 bases and 4 bases respectively, with 13 bases between them. Germline CDR1 MNHNY, CDR2 SVGAGI (reference sequence). DNA of the CDR3: TGTGCCAGCAGCCCAGACAGAGCTTACGAGCAGTACTTC. It specifies CASSPDRAYEQYF.

This chain uses TRBV5-1 with TRBJ2-7; perhaps TRBD2 as D (5 bases). The ends were cut back, 1 base at V and 2 bases at J, with 13 bases in the middle. In germline, CDR1 is SGHRS, CDR2 YFSETQ. The CDR3 length is 15 residues. CDR3 in amino acids: CASSLLRGNPYEQYF. The CDR3 bases are TGCGCCAGCAGCTTGTTGCGAGGGAATCCCTACGAGCAGTACTTC.

The gene calls are TRBV30 and TRBJ2-1; TRBD2 matches at 11 bases. The CDR3 runs to 14 residues. Germline V CDR1 and CDR2: GTSNPN, SVGIG (reference sequence). Germline trimming cut 7 bases from V and 6 bases from J; bases unmatched to any gene: 8. The CDR3 is CASPGLAGLNEQFF. The CDR3, as DNA: TGTGCCTCCCCCGGACTAGCGGGCCTCAATGAGCAGTTCTTC.

V is TRBV28 and J is TRBJ2-7; 8 nucleotides line up with TRBD2. The CDR3 extends over 14 amino acids. Germline CDR1 is MDHEN and CDR2 is SYDVKM. The V gene end was trimmed by 9 bases and the J gene end by 4 bases; junction bases not matched to a gene: 11. Here the CDR3 reads CASLRAGEGYEQYF. CDR3 nucleotides: TGTGCCAGTCTGCGAGCGGGAGAGGGATACGAGCAGTACTTC.

The chain uses TRBV28 and TRBJ2-7; D is unresolved. The germline V gene has CDR1 MDHEN and CDR2 SYDVKM. This CDR3 is 12 amino acids long. Between the trimmed V and J ends, which lost 5 bases and 3 bases, there was a span of 8 bases. This CDR3 is CASSLLYYEQYF. CDR3 in DNA: TGTGCCAGCAGTCTCCTCTACTACGAGCAGTACTTC.

The V and J genes are TRBV9 and TRBJ1-6; no clear D. The germline V and J ends were trimmed by 3 bases and 14 bases, with 12 bases remaining between them. The CDR3 has 12 residues. Germline CDR1 reads SGDLS; CDR2 reads YYNGEE. The CDR3 reads CASSDAAGTLHF. CDR3 sequence (DNA): TGTGCCAGCAGCGACGCGGCGGGGACCCTCCACTTT.

The chain employs TRBV15 and TRBJ2-1; 7 nucleotides line up with TRBD2. The CDR3 is made up of 17 amino acids. Germline V gives CDR1 LNHNV, CDR2 YYDKDF (reference sequence). Trimming at V came to 0 bases and at J to 6 bases, leaving 11 bases not matched to a gene. Here the CDR3 DNA reads TGTGCCACCAGCAGAGATTTGGCGGCTAGCGGTTTCAATGAGCAGTTCTTC. This codes for CATSRDLAASGFNEQFF.

The chain uses TRBV7-2 and TRBJ2-7; TRBD2 matches at 16 bases. From germline, CDR1 is SGHTA and CDR2 FQGNSA. The junction had 10 bases not matched to a gene; V was cut back by 4 bases and J by 7 bases. CDR3 length equals 17 residues. The CDR3 DNA is TGTGCCAGCAGCTGGGGACTAGCGGGAGGGCGGGGGAGAGAGCAGTACTTC. It specifies CASSWGLAGGRGREQYF.

CDR3 loop: CASRDPGANVLTF. As DNA, the CDR3 is TGTGCCAGCAGGGACCCTGGGGCCAACGTCCTGACTTTC. The rearrangement joins TRBV28 to TRBJ2-6; D call uncertain. Looked up from germline, CDR1 is MDHEN and CDR2 is SYDVKM. Deletions cut 6 bases from V and 2 bases from J, with 5 bases between. This CDR3 has 13 amino acids.

Regarding this clone: Other nucleotide sequences from this sample produce the same CDR3. This sequence joins TRBV28 and TRBJ2-7; D may be TRBD1 or TRBD2 (5 bases each). The CDR3 sequence is 13 residues long. Trimming pared 3 bases from V and 2 bases from J, leaving 8 bases between. Germline V gene data show CDR1 as MDHEN and CDR2 as SYDVKM. The CDR3 protein is CASSLGVPYEQYF. The CDR3 region has the DNA TGTGCCAGCAGTTTGGGGGTCCCCTACGAGCAGTACTTC.

V gene TRBV4-1 combines with J gene TRBJ1-4, with D unresolved. With 5 bases removed from V and 2 bases from J, the gap between germline ends came to 12 bases. The CDR3 consists of 15 residues. The germline V gene encodes CDR1 MGHRA and CDR2 YSYEKL. In DNA, the CDR3 is TGCGCCAGCAGCTCACACGGGGTCACTAATGAAAAACTGTTTTTT. Encoded protein: CASSSHGVTNEKLFF.

The chain joins TRBV6-6 to TRBJ2-2; perhaps TRBD2 as D (6 bases). The CDR3 length is 14 residues. Per germline, CDR1 MNHNY and CDR2 SVGAGI (reference sequence). CDR3 amino acids: CGIAEFANTGELFF. CDR3 in DNA: TGTGGCATAGCGGAGTTCGCGAACACCGGGGAGCTGTTTTTT.